The rows below give T cell receptor beta chains drawn from one sample of a study of shared clonotypes between healthy human individuals. Sequencing used immunoSEQ multiplex PCR; TCRdb keeps in-frame clones, though not all of them. The table includes about 680,000 clones, more than 70% detected once. Sequenced material: memory CD4+ T cells sorted from blood. The source of these receptors is a woman aged 25 to 45 in good health. The CDR3 runs from the conserved cysteine through the conserved F or W. D genes are given only for firm matches. Only part of the rows carry a size: once, few, many, or a class if the clone is expanded.

J gene	V gene	clone size	D gene	CDR3 protein	CDR3 DNA
TRBJ2-3	TRBV30	.	.	CAWSVPWDGITDTQYF	TGTGCCTGGAGTGTACCCTGGGACGGGATCACAGATACGCAGTATTTT
TRBJ2-5	TRBV18	.	TRBD2	CASSPGTSGQETQYF	TGTGCCAGCTCACCTGGGACTAGCGGACAAGAGACCCAGTACTTC
TRBJ2-3	TRBV27	.	.	CASSQPYTDTQYF	TGTGCCAGCAGCCAGCCTTACACAGATACGCAGTATTTT
TRBJ2-7	TRBV5-1	.	TRBD2	CASSSTSGRSYEQYF	TGCGCCAGCAGCTCGACTAGCGGGAGGTCTTACGAGCAGTACTTC
TRBJ2-7	TRBV18	.	TRBD1	CASSQTRADRANEQYF	TGTGCCAGCTCCCAAACGCGGGCGGACAGGGCCAACGAGCAGTACTTC
TRBJ1-5	TRBV30	few	.	CAWSPQPYQPQHF	TGTGCCTGGAGTCCACAGCCATATCAGCCCCAGCATTTT
TRBJ2-1	TRBV14	once	.	CASSQGTGQEQFF	TGTGCCAGCAGCCAAGGGACTGGCCAGGAGCAGTTCTTC
TRBJ1-5	TRBV7-2	.	.	CASSPRVNQPQHF	TGTGCCAGCAGCCCTCGAGTCAATCAGCCCCAGCATTTT
TRBJ2-2	TRBV10-2	few	.	CASTRATGELFF	TGCGCCAGCACCCGGGCCACCGGGGAGCTGTTTTTT
TRBJ1-1	TRBV7-9	.	.	CASSLGSLGTEAFF	TGTGCCAGCAGCTTAGGGTCTCTCGGGACTGAAGCTTTCTTT
TRBJ2-7	TRBV28	.	.	CASSLLSGSYEQYF	TGTGCCAGCAGTTTATTGTCGGGATCCTACGAGCAGTACTTC
TRBJ1-2	TRBV27	.	TRBD1	CASSHLRTGIYGYTF	TGTGCCAGCAGCCACCTCCGGACAGGCATCTATGGCTACACCTTC
TRBJ1-1	TRBV5-1	.	.	CASRKEQNTEAFF	TGCGCCAGCAGGAAGGAACAGAACACTGAAGCTTTCTTT
TRBJ1-5	TRBV7-6	.	TRBD1	CASSWGQGISQPQHF	TGTGCCAGCAGCTGGGGACAGGGGATAAGTCAGCCCCAGCATTTT
TRBJ2-5	TRBV6-1	once	.	CASIWEREIQETQYF	TGTGCCAGCATCTGGGAACGGGAGATTCAAGAGACCCAGTACTTC
TRBJ2-5	TRBV25-1	.	TRBD2	CASSELQINASGITTQYF	TGTGCCAGCAGTGAATTACAGATTAATGCTAGCGGGATAACGACCCAGTACTTC
TRBJ2-7	TRBV28	few	.	CASSFNPQDLTYEQYF	TGTGCCAGCAGTTTTAATCCCCAAGACCTAACCTACGAGCAGTACTTC
TRBJ2-7	TRBV4-2	.	TRBD2	CASSLGLAATYEQYF	TGTGCCAGCAGCCTCGGACTAGCGGCCACCTACGAGCAGTACTTC
TRBJ1-1	TRBV19	.	.	CASSPQGHTEAFF	TGTGCCAGTAGTCCTCAGGGGCACACTGAAGCTTTCTTT
TRBJ2-5	TRBV6-1	few	TRBD2	CASRVSGRAVHQYF	TGTGCCAGCCGAGTGAGCGGGAGGGCCGTTCACCAGTACTTC
TRBJ1-1	TRBV28	.	.	CASSFTGQWVNTEAFF	TGTGCCAGCAGTTTCACAGGACAGTGGGTGAACACTGAAGCTTTCTTT
TRBJ1-1	TRBV2	.	TRBD1	CASSSTGWNTEAFF	TGTGCCAGCAGTTCGACAGGGTGGAACACTGAAGCTTTCTTT
TRBJ2-1	TRBV5-1	.	TRBD2	CASSSSSGGYNEQFF	TGCGCCAGCAGCTCCTCCTCGGGGGGATACAATGAGCAGTTCTTC
TRBJ2-7	TRBV5-1	.	TRBD1	CASSQGTGGIYEQYF	TGCGCCAGCAGCCAAGGGACAGGGGGCATTTACGAGCAGTACTTC
TRBJ2-5	TRBV28	.	TRBD2	CASSLWLAEETQYF	TGTGCCAGCAGTTTATGGCTAGCGGAGGAGACCCAGTACTTC
TRBJ2-6	TRBV9	many	TRBD2	CASSVGLGGLASGANVLTF	TGTGCCAGCAGCGTAGGGTTAGGGGGACTAGCTTCTGGGGCCAACGTCCTGACTTTC
TRBJ2-3	TRBV12-5	.	.	CASGLVSGQGTDTQYF	TGTGCTAGTGGTTTGGTATCGGGGCAGGGTACAGATACGCAGTATTTT
TRBJ2-7	TRBV6-5	.	TRBD1	CASSPGQRIYEQYF	TGTGCCAGCAGTCCGGGACAGAGGATCTACGAGCAGTACTTC
TRBJ2-7	TRBV19	.	TRBD2	CASSTKAGPPYEQYF	TGTGCCAGTAGTACCAAAGCGGGACCCCCCTACGAGCAGTACTTC